The entry below describes one TCR beta chain. Its antigen has not been determined. Per-base qualities were not stored, and no clone one base away is much larger. From the cysteine through the phenylalanine, the CDR3 covers 13 amino acids. Only the CDR3 portion is preserved as DNA: 39 bases, with reading frame beginning at the first base. CDR1 SNHLY and CDR2 FYNNEI are derived from the germline V gene. V gives up 8 bases and J gives up 2 bases, and the segment between their germline ends measures 9 bases. Preparation of the library involved the immunoSEQ multiplex PCR assay. The source is immuneACCESS, and TCRdb retained only in-frame sequences with V and J called. Part of the clones is not carried over; for the studies checked, unresolved V genes explain less than half of this, and the remainder is unexplained. The sample yields under 70,000 clones; 87% were counted once. The top ten clones comprise roughly 13% of the sample.

This sample was taken from a study of control samples from healthy donors and cancer patients (dated by TCRdb to 2020 to 2022). The chain is assembled from TRBV2 and TRBJ1-4, with the D gene call left open. This TCR derives from a man aged 55 to 70 with head and neck cancer. Sequenced sample: PBMCs. The sequence in DNA is TGTGCCAGCGACGGGGATACTAATGAAAAACTGTTTTTT. Translated, this is CASDGDTNEKLFF.